The 25 T cell receptor beta chains reported below all come from one sample, sequenced in a study of neurological immune-mediated disorders (dated by TCRdb to between 2018 and 2021). Receptors were amplified or captured by 5' RACE. Sequencing instrument: Illumina HiSeq 2500. TCRdb's own reprocessing of the public reads used fastp at Q25 and MiXCR and kept productive beta chains. Merged by CDR3 protein, the rows form single entries marked with the most common genes and DNA. The sample records roughly 60,000 distinct CDR3 sequences, less than 6% of which are singletons. 3.4% of the sample goes to the ten largest clones. The sequenced sample was PBMCs. These receptors all stem from a woman between 50 and 59 years old with multiple sclerosis.

The rearrangement uses TRBV20-1 and TRBJ2-1, with 12 nucleotides matching TRBD2. In germline, CDR1 is DFQATT, CDR2 SNEGSKA (reference sequence). Germline trimming cut 5 bases from V and 7 bases from J; bases unmatched to any gene: 12. The CDR3 sequence is 16 residues long. The DNA of the CDR3 is TGCAGTGCTGTTAACGGACTAGCGGGGACGATAAATGAGCAGTTCTTC. Translated: CSAVNGLAGTINEQFF.

This clonotype appeared many times. V is TRBV7-8 and J is TRBJ2-5; a possible D gene is TRBD1 (6 bases). The CDR3 has 14 amino acids. From germline, CDR1 is SGHVS and CDR2 FQNEAQ. The V gene lost 3 bases and the J gene lost 2 bases, with 10 bases spanning the gap. The CDR3 spells CASSFMDRQETQYF. The DNA for the CDR3 is TGTGCCAGCAGCTTCATGGACAGACAAGAGACCCAGTACTTC. Full variable domain (outside the CDR3, taken from reference TRBV7-8 and TRBJ2-5): GAGVSQSPRYKVAKRGQDVALRCDPISGHVSLFWYQQALGQGPEFLTYFQNEAQLDKSGLPSDRFFAERPEGSVSTLKIQRTQQEDSAVYLCASSFMDRQETQYFGPGTRLLVL.

This clonotype occurred many times. The gene calls are TRBV19 and TRBJ1-5; D perhaps matches TRBD1 (5 bases). The CDR3 sequence is 14 residues long. V lost 3 bases and J 7 bases, leaving 13 bases between the germline ends. Germline CDR1 is LNHDA and CDR2 is SQIVND (reference sequence). CDR3 bases: TGTGCCAGTAGTATCGAGCGTGGGGCCCAGCCCCAGCATTTT. Protein: CASSIERGAQPQHF.

This clonotype was recorded at least ten times. J is TRBJ2-1 and V is TRBV30; no clear D gene. Germline CDR1 GTSNPN, CDR2 SVGIG (reference sequence). CDR3 length: 12 amino acids. Trimming removed 5 bases from V and 4 bases from J, with 9 bases in between. This CDR3 reads CAWGLRYNEQFF. The DNA for the CDR3 is TGTGCCTGGGGTTTGAGATACAATGAGCAGTTCTTC.

In the case of this clonotype: Germline and junction disagree at one end, which may indicate a read error. The V call is TRBV11-2, the J call TRBJ1-3; 8 nucleotides line up with TRBD1. CDR3 length equals 14 residues. CDR1 is SGHAT, CDR2 FQNNGV, per germline. This CDR3 reads CARSLWRQGKTIYF. The DNA for the CDR3 is TGTGCCAGAAGCTTATGGCGACAGGGGAAAACCATATATTTT.

This chain joins TRBV7-2 and TRBJ2-1; D is uncertain. The V end lost 4 bases, the J end lost 0 bases, and 10 bases lay between the germline ends. The CDR3 sequence is 15 residues long. CDR1 SGHTA and CDR2 FQGNSA come from the germline V gene. The CDR3 bases are TGTGCCAGCAGCTCAAGCCTGCTCTCCTACAATGAGCAGTTCTTC. This gives the protein CASSSSLLSYNEQFF.

This clonotype was recorded many times. A read error may produce the germline difference seen at one junction end. Here the CDR3 reads CASSIHSQGDRPQNF. The CDR3 coding sequence is TGTGCCAGCAGTATCCACTCTCAGGGAGATCGGCCCCAGAATTTT. The chain carries TRBV12-3 or TRBV12-4 and TRBJ1-5, with a possible D match to TRBD1 (5 bases). CDR3 length: 15 residues.

This clonotype was observed many times. This sequence joins TRBV20-1 and TRBJ2-2; D call uncertain. Germline V gene lookup returns CDR1 DFQATT and CDR2 SNEGSKA (reference sequence). The CDR3 runs 13 residues. The germline V and J ends were trimmed by 3 bases and 5 bases, with 10 bases remaining between them. The CDR3 protein is CSASERETGELFF. The DNA for the CDR3 is TGCAGTGCTAGTGAAAGGGAAACCGGGGAGCTGTTTTTT.

This clonotype came up many times. The chain employs TRBV12-3 or TRBV12-4 and TRBJ1-4; possibly TRBD1 for D (5 bases). Trimming took off 5 bases at V and 5 bases at J, with 12 bases between the two ends. This CDR3 region has 14 residues. The CDR3: CASSRGMSNEKLFF. CDR3 in DNA: TGTGCCAGCAGTCGGGGGATGTCGAATGAAAAACTGTTTTTT.

This clonotype was observed at least ten times. One end of the junction does not line up with germline, which may come from a read error. This chain uses TRBV5-1 with TRBJ2-3; no reliable D call. This CDR3 has 12 residues. Looked up from germline, CDR1 is SGHRS and CDR2 is YFSETQ. CDR3 protein: CASSLDSAYLHF. CDR3 DNA: TGCGCCAGCAGCTTGGATAGTGCTTATCTCCATTTT. Looking up the rest from reference TRBV5-1 and TRBJ2-3 gives the full variable domain: KAGVTQTPRYLIKTRGQQVTLSCSPISGHRSVSWYQQTPGQGLQFLFEYFSETQRNKGNFPGRFSGRQFSNSRSEMNVSTLELGDSALYLCASSLDSAYLHFGPGTRLTVL.

This clonotype has a count of ten or more. The V call is TRBV7-3, the J call TRBJ1-6; TRBD1 aligns across 7 bases. Trimming removed 5 bases from V and 3 bases from J; junction bases left unmatched: 7. Germline assignment: CDR1 SGHTA and CDR2 FQGTGA. The CDR3 totals 16 residues. The CDR3 DNA follows: TGTGCCAGCAGCCCTCCGGACAGGCGCTATAATTCACCCCTCCACTTT. Its translation is CASSPPDRRYNSPLHF.

In this sample, this clonotype turned up many times. The chain joins TRBV6-5 to TRBJ2-2; the D gene is possibly TRBD1 (5 bases). Trimming took off 2 bases at V and 3 bases at J, with 7 bases between the two ends. CDR1 is MNHEY, CDR2 SVGAGI, per germline. CDR3 length: 14 residues. CDR3 nucleotide sequence: TGTGCCAGCAGTTACGACAGAGACACCGGGGAGCTGTTTTTT. This gives the protein CASSYDRDTGELFF.

This clonotype was seen at least ten times. The chain has TRBV4-3 and TRBJ1-4; D not certain. The germline V gene encodes CDR1 LGHNA and CDR2 YSLEER. The CDR3 is made up of 16 amino acids. Trimming left V 4 bases short and J 7 bases short, with 19 bases between. In DNA form, the CDR3 reads TGCGCCAGCAGCCCCACACCGGGAGGCGCGGCTGAAAAACTGTTTTTT. Translation gives CASSPTPGGAAEKLFF.

At least ten counts were recorded for this clonotype. V and J are TRBV6-2 or TRBV6-3 and TRBJ2-1; 7 bases agree with TRBD2. The V gene's germline CDR1 is MNHEY and CDR2 SVGEGT. V shed 8 bases and J 8 bases; nucleotides not matched to a gene: 9. The CDR3 length is 13 residues. The DNA for the CDR3 is TGTGCCAGCGGACTAGAGAAAGCCTATGAGCAGTTCTTC. This translates into CASGLEKAYEQFF.

This clonotype was recorded at least ten times. This chain links TRBV20-1 with TRBJ1-1; weak D call: TRBD1 (5 bases). The germline gives CDR1 DFQATT, CDR2 SNEGSKA (reference sequence). This CDR3 has 14 amino acids. The V end was cut by 0 bases, the J end by 2 bases, with 10 bases between. CDR3 bases: TGCAGTGCTAGAGAAGTCGGGGGAAACACTGAAGCTTTCTTT. It codes for CSAREVGGNTEAFF.

In this sample, this clonotype turned up many times. The chain carries TRBV28 and TRBJ2-7; the D is unclear. Germline values: CDR1 MDHEN, CDR2 SYDVKM. The CDR3 is made up of 13 amino acids. V lost 3 bases and J lost 1, with 7 bases in between. As DNA, the CDR3 is TGTGCCAGCAGTTTTCGTCCATCCTACGAGCAGTACTTC. Its protein is CASSFRPSYEQYF. Based on the CDR3 plus reference TRBV28 and TRBJ2-7, the full variable domain is DVKVTQSSRYLVKRTGEKVFLECVQDMDHENMFWYRQDPGLGLRLIYFSYDVKMKEKGDIPEGYSVSREKKERFSLILESASTNQTSMYLCASSFRPSYEQYFGPGTRLTVT.

This clonotype was counted at least ten times. The gene calls are TRBV27 and TRBJ2-3; 12 nucleotides agree with TRBD2. The CDR3 runs to 17 residues. Germline lookup yields CDR1 MNHEY and CDR2 SMNVEV (reference sequence). With 1 base clipped from V and 2 bases from J, the junction kept 4 bases outside the gene matches. The CDR3 reads CASSLLLAGGFTDTQYF. CDR3 sequence (DNA): TGTGCCAGCAGTTTATTACTAGCGGGGGGATTCACAGATACGCAGTATTTT.

There are many counts of this clonotype. The chain joins TRBV6-5 to TRBJ1-1, with D unresolved. V gave up 0 bases and J gave up 4 bases, with 9 bases separating them. Germline-derived CDR1 and CDR2 are MNHEY and SVGAGI. This CDR3 spans 14 amino acids. The CDR3 loop reads CASSYSVRGTEAFF. The CDR3 DNA reads as TGTGCCAGCAGTTACTCGGTGCGAGGCACTGAAGCTTTCTTT.

The sample holds many counts of this clonotype. V usage is TRBV12-3 or TRBV12-4 and J usage is TRBJ1-4; D unclear. Trimming shortened V by 3 bases and J by 8 bases, and 4 bases separated the two germline ends. The CDR3 extends over 11 amino acids. CDR3 nucleotide sequence: TGTGCCAGCAGTTTCGAGGAAAAACTGTTTTTT. It encodes CASSFEEKLFF.

The V call is TRBV10-3, the J call TRBJ1-2, with D possibly being TRBD1 (5 bases). CDR1 and CDR2 (germline): ENHRY, SYGVKD. The CDR3 has 14 amino acids. V was cut by 7 bases and J by 1 base, with 13 bases left in between. The DNA of the CDR3 is TGTGCCATCAACCTAGGGACGGGTAACTATGGCTACACCTTC. This codes for CAINLGTGNYGYTF.

This clonotype came up many times. The CDR3 region is CASSSGQNNQPQHF. The CDR3 DNA reads TGTGCCAGCAGCAGTGGACAGAACAATCAGCCCCAGCATTTT. The genes are TRBV7-8 and TRBJ1-5; D perhaps matches TRBD1 (6 bases). V was clipped by 5 bases and J by 3 bases, with 11 bases between them. Germline CDR1 reads SGHVS; CDR2 reads FQNEAQ. The CDR3 is made up of 14 amino acids.

This clonotype was picked up many times. The chain employs TRBV7-8 and TRBJ1-3; the D is unclear. The CDR3 is 16 residues long. Between the trimmed V and J ends, which lost 1 base and 0 bases, there was a span of 10 bases. Germline V gives CDR1 SGHVS, CDR2 FQNEAQ. The CDR3 region is CASSLVVAYSGNTIYF. The CDR3 DNA sequence: TGTGCCAGCAGCTTAGTTGTCGCATACTCTGGAAACACCATATATTTT.

This clonotype was seen at least ten times. This chain connects TRBV15 to TRBJ2-3; perhaps TRBD2 as D (5 bases). From germline, CDR1 is LNHNV and CDR2 YYDKDF (reference sequence). Trimming stripped 8 bases from V and 4 bases from J, with 13 bases between. The CDR3 runs 13 residues. CDR3 DNA: TGTGCCACCGGGGTTAGAGCGGCAGATACGCAGTATTTT. Amino acids: CATGVRAADTQYF. Full variable domain (remainder filled in from reference TRBV15 and TRBJ2-3): DAMVIQNPRYQVTQFGKPVTLSCSQTLNHNVMYWYQQKSSQAPKLLFHYYDKDFNNEADTPDNFQSRRPNTSFCFLDIRSPGLGDTAMYLCATGVRAADTQYFGPGTRLTVL.

This clonotype was counted ten times or more. J is TRBJ2-3 and V is TRBV20-1; D possibly corresponds to TRBD1 (5 bases). The CDR3 extends over 15 amino acids. V was clipped by 6 bases and J by 1 base, with 17 bases between them. CDR1 and CDR2 (germline): DFQATT, SNEGSKA (reference sequence). The CDR3 reads CSANRGLSGTDTQYF. The CDR3 DNA reads TGCAGTGCCAATAGGGGTTTGTCTGGCACAGATACGCAGTATTTT.

This clonotype was observed many times. This chain joins TRBV10-3 and TRBJ2-2; 9 nucleotides line up with TRBD1. V lost 3 bases and J lost 6; bases outside the gene matches: 5. From germline, CDR1 is ENHRY and CDR2 SYGVKD. The CDR3 is made up of 15 amino acids. CDR3 sequence (DNA): TGTGCCATCAGTGACCGGGACAGGGCGTCCGGGGAGCTGTTTTTT. Its protein is CAISDRDRASGELFF.